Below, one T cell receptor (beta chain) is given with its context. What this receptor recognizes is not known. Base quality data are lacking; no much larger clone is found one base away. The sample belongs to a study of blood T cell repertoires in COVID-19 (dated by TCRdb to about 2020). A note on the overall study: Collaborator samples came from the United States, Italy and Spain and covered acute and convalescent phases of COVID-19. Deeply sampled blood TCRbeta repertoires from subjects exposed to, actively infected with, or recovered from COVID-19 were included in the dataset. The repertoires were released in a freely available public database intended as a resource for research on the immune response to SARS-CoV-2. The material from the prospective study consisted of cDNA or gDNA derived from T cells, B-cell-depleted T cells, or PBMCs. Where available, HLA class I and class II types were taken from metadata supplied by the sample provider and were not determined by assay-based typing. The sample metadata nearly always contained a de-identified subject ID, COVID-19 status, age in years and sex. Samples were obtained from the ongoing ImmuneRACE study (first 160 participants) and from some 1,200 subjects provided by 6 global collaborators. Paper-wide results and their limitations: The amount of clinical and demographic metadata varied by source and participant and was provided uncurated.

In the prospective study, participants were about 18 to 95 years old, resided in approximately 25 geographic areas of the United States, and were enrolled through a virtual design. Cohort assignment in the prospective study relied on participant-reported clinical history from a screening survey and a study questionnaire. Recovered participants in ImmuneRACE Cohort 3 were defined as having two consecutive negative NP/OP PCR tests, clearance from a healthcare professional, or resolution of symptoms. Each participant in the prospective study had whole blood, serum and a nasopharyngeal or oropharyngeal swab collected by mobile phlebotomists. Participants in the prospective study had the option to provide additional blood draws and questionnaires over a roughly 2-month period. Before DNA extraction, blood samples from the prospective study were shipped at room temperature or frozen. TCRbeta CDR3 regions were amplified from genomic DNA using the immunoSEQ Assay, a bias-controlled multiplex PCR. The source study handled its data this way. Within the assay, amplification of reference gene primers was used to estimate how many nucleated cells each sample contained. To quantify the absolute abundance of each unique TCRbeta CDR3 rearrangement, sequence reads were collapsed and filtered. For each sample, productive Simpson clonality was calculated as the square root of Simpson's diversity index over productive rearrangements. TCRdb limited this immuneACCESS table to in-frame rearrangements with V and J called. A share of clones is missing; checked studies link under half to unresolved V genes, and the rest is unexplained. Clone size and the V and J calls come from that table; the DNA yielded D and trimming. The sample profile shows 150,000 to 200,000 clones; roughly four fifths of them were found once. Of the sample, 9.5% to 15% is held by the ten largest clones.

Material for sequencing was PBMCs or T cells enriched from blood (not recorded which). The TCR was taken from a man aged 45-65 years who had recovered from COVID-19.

The DNA is TGTGCCAGCAGTCTCTGGCCAGGGAGGTACGACACCGGGGAGCTGTTTTTT. Translated, this gives CASSLWPGRYDTGELFF. The sequence is built from TRBV28 and TRBJ2-2; the D segment could be TRBD2, given 6 matching bases. The V end loses 5 bases and the J end loses 3 bases, and a stretch of 19 bases separates them. The germline V gene supplies CDR1 MDHEN and CDR2 SYDVKM. The CDR3, cysteine through phenylalanine, is 17 amino acids long. Left in the record is the CDR3 DNA by itself, 51 bases read in frame from the first base.